The text below deals with one T cell receptor beta chain. The data stem from a study of blood T cell repertoires in COVID-19. At the level of the study: Whether acute or convalescent, the COVID-19 samples came from the United States, Italy and Spain. PBMCs, B-cell-depleted T cells, or T cells provided the cDNA or gDNA that made up the material.

The table came from immunoSEQ multiplex PCR; TCRdb's copy has only in-frame clones and leaves some out. The sample yields about 88,000 clones, approximately 81% seen once. The origin of this receptor is an older woman with acute or convalescent COVID-19. Sequencing used peripheral blood.

CDR3 amino acids: CASSVAGAAEQFF. CDR3 in DNA: TGTGCCAGCAGCGTAGCTGGGGCTGCTGAGCAGTTCTTC. This chain links TRBV9 with TRBJ2-1; tentatively, D is TRBD1 (5 bases). The CDR3 runs 13 residues. The V end lost 0 bases, the J end lost 9 bases, and 10 bases lay between the germline ends. Germline V gene sequence: CDR1 SGDLS, CDR2 YYNGEE.